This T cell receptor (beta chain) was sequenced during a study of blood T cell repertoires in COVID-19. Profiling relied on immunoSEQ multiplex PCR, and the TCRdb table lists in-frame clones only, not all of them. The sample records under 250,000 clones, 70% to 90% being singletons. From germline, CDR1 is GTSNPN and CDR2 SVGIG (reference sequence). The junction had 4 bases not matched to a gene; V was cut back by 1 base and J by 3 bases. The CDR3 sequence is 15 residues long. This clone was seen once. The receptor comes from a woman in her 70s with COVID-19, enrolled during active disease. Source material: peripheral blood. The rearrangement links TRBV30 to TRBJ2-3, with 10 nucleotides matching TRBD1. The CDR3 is CAWSGGTGETDTQYF. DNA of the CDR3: TGTGCCTGGAGTGGCGGGACAGGGGAGACAGATACGCAGTATTTT.